These 29 T cell receptor beta chains share one sample of origin, sequenced in a study of blood T cell repertoires in COVID-19. Clones were read by immunoSEQ multiplex PCR, and TCRdb kept only the in-frame ones, dropping some. The table records 200,000 to 300,000 clones, 88% of them present only once. The sample taken for sequencing was peripheral blood. Every receptor here comes from a middle-aged woman who had recovered from COVID-19.

The chain is built from TRBV24-1 and TRBJ2-1; TRBD2 matches at 10 bases. Trimming cost V 4 bases and J 2 bases; bases outside gene matches: 7. Germline lookup yields CDR1 KGHDR and CDR2 SFDVKD. The CDR3 extends over 17 amino acids. CDR3 DNA sequence: TGTGCCACCAGTGACCCCCAGCGGGAGGGCGCCTACAATGAGCAGTTCTTC. Protein product: CATSDPQREGAYNEQFF.

Details on this clone: The same CDR3 is also encoded by other DNA sequences in this sample. The chain has TRBV27 and TRBJ1-6; perhaps TRBD1 as D (6 bases). CDR1 MNHEY and CDR2 SMNVEV come from the germline V gene (reference sequence). The CDR3 contains 15 residues. V was pared by 2 bases and J by 8 bases, with 13 bases between. CDR3 DNA sequence: TGTGCCAGCAGTTTAGGGGGGGGCCGGGATTCACCCCTCCACTTT. Protein product: CASSLGGGRDSPLHF.

The genes are TRBV6-2 or TRBV6-3 and TRBJ2-7, with 8 nucleotides matching TRBD1. CDR3 length: 15 residues. Germline lookup yields CDR1 MNHEY and CDR2 SVGEGT. V dropped 6 bases and J dropped 4; count of bases not matched to a gene: 11. The CDR3 DNA sequence: TGTGCCAGCAGCAACCCCCGACAGGGGACTTACGAGCAGTACGTC. It specifies CASSNPRQGTYEQYV.

J is TRBJ2-7 and V is TRBV4-2; 8 positions agree with TRBD2. V gave up 0 bases and J gave up 3 bases; unmatched junction bases: 7. This CDR3 region has 16 residues. The V gene's germline CDR1 is LGHNA and CDR2 YNFKEQ. CDR3 coding DNA: TGTGCCAGCAGCCAAGATTGGGCTAGCGGGTTCTACGAGCAGTACTTC. This sequence encodes CASSQDWASGFYEQYF.

The V gene is TRBV7-6, the J gene TRBJ2-6; 10 bases map to TRBD1. The V and J ends lost 0 bases and 1 base, in that order; junction bases with no gene match: 3. The CDR3 is 18 amino acids. The germline V gene has CDR1 SGHVS and CDR2 FNYEAQ. The CDR3 spells CASSLAGTGASGANVLTF. DNA of the CDR3: TGTGCCAGCAGCTTAGCCGGGACAGGGGCGTCTGGGGCCAACGTCCTGACTTTC.

The DNA of the CDR3 is TGTGCCAGCAGCTTACAGCGGAGCTCCTACAATGAGCAGTTCTTC. It translates to CASSLQRSSYNEQFF. The chain joins TRBV7-2 to TRBJ2-1; D might be TRBD2 (5 bases). Trimming removed 2 bases from V and 0 bases from J, with 8 bases in between. CDR1 is SGHTA, CDR2 FQGNSA, per germline. This CDR3 is 15 amino acids long.

The J gene is TRBJ1-1, the V gene TRBV12-5; possibly TRBD1 for D (5 bases). Germline V lookup: CDR1 LGHNT, CDR2 FRNRAP. V was pared by 3 bases and J by 5 bases, with 13 bases between. CDR3 length: 14 amino acids. CDR3 residues: CASGLGALGTEAFF. The CDR3 DNA reads as TGTGCTAGTGGTTTAGGGGCCCTGGGGACTGAAGCTTTCTTT.

The gene calls are TRBV10-3 and TRBJ2-2, with D possibly TRBD2 on 6 matching bases. Germline CDR1 ENHRY, CDR2 SYGVKD. The CDR3 consists of 14 residues. Between the trimmed V and J ends, which lost 4 bases and 4 bases, there was a span of 10 bases. Here the CDR3 DNA reads TGTGCCATCAGTGGCGACGGGAGCACCGGGGAGCTGTTTTTT. Translated, it gives CAISGDGSTGELFF.

This chain joins TRBV7-2 and TRBJ2-5; the match to TRBD2 covers 14 bases. The trim removed 5 bases at V and 5 bases at J, leaving 4 bases unmatched. The CDR3 is made up of 15 amino acids. Germline V gene sequence: CDR1 SGHTA, CDR2 FQGNSA. CDR3 DNA sequence: TGTGCCAGCAGCCCAGGGACTAGCGGGAGTGAGACCCAGTACTTC. Translated, it gives CASSPGTSGSETQYF. Complete variable domain (other parts from reference TRBV7-2 and TRBJ2-5): GAGVSQSPSNKVTEKGKDVELRCDPISGHTALYWYRQSLGQGLEFLIYFQGNSAPDKSGLPSDRFSAERTGGSVSTLTIQRTQQEDSAVYLCASSPGTSGSETQYFGPGTRLLVL.

Concerning this clone itself: In the same sample, other DNA sequences code for this CDR3. The J gene is TRBJ1-1, the V gene TRBV9, with D perhaps TRBD1 (5 bases). V lost 0 bases, J lost 4 bases, and 10 bases lay in between. Germline V gene lookup returns CDR1 SGDLS and CDR2 YYNGEE. The CDR3 extends over 14 amino acids. The CDR3 sequence: CASSVGGVGTEAFF. The CDR3 DNA reads as TGTGCCAGCAGCGTAGGGGGCGTCGGCACTGAAGCTTTCTTT. The whole variable domain, filled in from reference TRBV9 and TRBJ1-1, reads DSGVTQTPKHLITATGQRVTLRCSPRSGDLSVYWYQQSLDQGLQFLIQYYNGEERAKGNILERFSAQQFPDLHSELNLSSLELGDSALYFCASSVGGVGTEAFFGQGTRLTVV.

This clone was picked up a small number of times. V usage is TRBV5-1 and J usage is TRBJ1-3; unclear D gene. Looked up from germline, CDR1 is SGHRS and CDR2 is YFSETQ. The CDR3 is made up of 14 amino acids. V lost 4 bases and J lost 3, with 11 bases in between. The CDR3 nucleotides are TGCGCCAGCAGCACCGGAGTGGTTGGAAACACCATATATTTT. Amino acid sequence: CASSTGVVGNTIYF.

The chain has TRBV5-6 and TRBJ1-5; the match to TRBD1 covers 12 bases. Trimming at V came to 1 base and at J to 5 bases, leaving 4 bases not matched to a gene. Per germline, CDR1 SGHDT and CDR2 YYEEEE. The CDR3 spans 16 residues. CDR3 nucleotide sequence: TGTGCCAGCAGCTTGCTGGGACAGGGGGCGGATCAGCCCCAGCATTTT. This sequence encodes CASSLLGQGADQPQHF.

This clone appeared once. V usage is TRBV5-1 and J usage is TRBJ2-3; tentatively, D is TRBD2 (5 bases). Trimming left V 0 bases short and J 0 bases short, with 14 bases between. Germline V CDR1 and CDR2: SGHRS, YFSETQ. CDR3 length: 17 amino acids. DNA of the CDR3: TGCGCCAGCAGCTTGGGCCTCAGCGGAGCTAGCACAGATACGCAGTATTTT. Protein: CASSLGLSGASTDTQYF.

As to this clone: An end of the junction does not agree with germline; a read error may underlie this. The rearrangement joins TRBV18 to TRBJ2-1; D is perhaps TRBD1 (6 bases). This CDR3 is built from 12 residues. CDR1 KGHSH and CDR2 LQKENI come from the germline V gene. CDR3 bases: TGTGCCAGCTCACAACCACGTGGGACATTGGTCTTC. It translates to CASSQPRGTLVF.

This sequence joins TRBV11-3 and TRBJ2-2; 9 bases fit TRBD1. CDR1 is SGHNT and CDR2 is YENEEA in the germline V gene. Trimming took 5 bases from V and 6 from J; bases not matched to a gene: 7. CDR3 length: 15 amino acids. The CDR3 spells CASSPPTGGAGELFF. CDR3 DNA sequence: TGTGCCAGCAGCCCCCCGACAGGGGGAGCCGGGGAGCTGTTTTTT.

A remark on this clone: Compared with germline, one end of the junction differs, possibly owing to a read error. The chain employs TRBV7-6 and TRBJ2-2, with D tentatively TRBD2 (5 bases). The CDR3 contains 14 residues. Germline CDR1 reads SGHVS; CDR2 reads FNYEAQ. CDR3 in amino acids: CASSLARNTGELFF. The CDR3 nucleotides are TGTGCCAGCAGCCTAGCCAGGAACACCGGGGAGCTGTTTTTT.

In this sample, this clone turned up once. CDR3 nucleotides: TGTGCCAGTAGTATATTTTCAGGCTCCTATGGCTACACCTTC. Encoded protein: CASSIFSGSYGYTF. The chain recombines TRBV19 with TRBJ1-2; D gene uncertain. The CDR3 runs to 14 residues. The V gene's germline CDR1 is LNHDA and CDR2 SQIVND (reference sequence). Trimming pared 2 bases from V and 4 bases from J, leaving 11 bases between.

The chain links TRBV6-2 or TRBV6-3 to TRBJ2-3; perhaps TRBD1 as D (6 bases). Germline V lookup: CDR1 MNHEY, CDR2 SVGEGT. The V end was cut by 5 bases, the J end by 4 bases, with 22 bases between. The CDR3 runs to 17 residues. DNA of the CDR3: TGTGCCAGCAGTACAAGACAGGCGAGGGGGTTTCCAGATACGCAGTATTTT. This encodes CASSTRQARGFPDTQYF.

V is TRBV13 and J is TRBJ2-3; 13 positions match TRBD2. Germline CDR1 reads PRHDT; CDR2 reads FYEKMQ (reference sequence). This CDR3 contains 13 residues. The CDR3 sequence is CASRGTSGTAQYF. The CDR3 DNA is TGTGCATCAAGGGGGACTAGCGGGACGGCGCAGTATTTT.

Worth noting for this clone: At one end, the junction sequence differs from germline, possibly due to a read error. This chain uses TRBV7-7 with TRBJ2-3, with 8 bases lining up with TRBD2. CDR3 length: 16 amino acids. The germline V gene has CDR1 SSHAT and CDR2 FNYEAQ (reference sequence). The CDR3 protein is CASTHGGDGGTDTQYF. The CDR3, as DNA: TGTGCTAGCACCCACGGGGGGGATGGGGGCACAGATACGCAGTATTTT.

This rearrangement joins TRBV6-6 to TRBJ1-1; TRBD1 aligns across 7 bases. V gave up 5 bases and J gave up 4 bases; unmatched junction bases: 1. Germline V gives CDR1 MNHNY, CDR2 SVGAGI (reference sequence). The CDR3 extends over 12 amino acids. CDR3 nucleotide sequence: TGTGCCAGCAGTCCAGGGGGCACTGAAGCTTTCTTT. This codes for CASSPGGTEAFF.

The genes are TRBV6-4 and TRBJ2-3; TRBD2 aligns across 10 bases. The ends lost 2 bases at V and 2 bases at J; junction bases unmatched: 1. Germline V gene lookup returns CDR1 MRHNA and CDR2 SNTAGT. The CDR3 totals 15 residues. The CDR3 here is CASSDSGRATDTQYF. Written as DNA, the CDR3 is TGTGCCAGCAGTGACAGCGGGAGGGCCACAGATACGCAGTATTTT.

This clone was picked up one time. This chain connects TRBV6-5 to TRBJ1-5; the D is unclear. V was trimmed by 6 bases and J by 3 bases, leaving 12 bases between them. The CDR3 totals 14 residues. Germline CDR1 and CDR2: MNHEY and SVGAGI. The CDR3 sequence is CASSPARNNQPQHF. In DNA, the CDR3 is TGTGCCAGCAGCCCCGCCAGGAACAATCAGCCCCAGCATTTT.

Concerning this clone: The same CDR3 also results from other DNA sequences found in this sample. The chain joins TRBV5-1 to TRBJ1-3; 9 bases match TRBD1. The CDR3 is 14 residues long. Germline CDR1 and CDR2: SGHRS and YFSETQ. V gave up 4 bases and J gave up 4 bases; unmatched junction bases: 3. The CDR3 is CASSPGTGGNTIYF. The CDR3 DNA is TGCGCCAGCAGCCCGGGGACAGGGGGAAACACCATATATTTT.

V and J are TRBV7-2 and TRBJ2-2; 7 bases fit TRBD1. The J segment lost 4 bases and the V segment lost 4 bases, leaving 12 bases of the junction unmatched. CDR3 length: 17 residues. Germline CDR1 and CDR2: SGHTA and FQGNSA. This chain's CDR3 is CASSSQNRGFGTGELFF. CDR3 nucleotide sequence: TGTGCCAGCAGCTCCCAAAACAGGGGATTTGGCACCGGGGAGCTGTTTTTT.

This clone was seen a single time. The CDR3, as DNA: TGTGCCAGCAGCTTCGTGGCGGGGGGATTTGGGAACACTGAAGCTTTCTTT. It is translated as CASSFVAGGFGNTEAFF. The chain links TRBV5-5 to TRBJ1-1, with TRBD1 as a possible D gene (5 bases). Trimming took 2 bases from V and 1 from J, leaving 18 bases between them. Germline assignment: CDR1 SGHKS and CDR2 YYEKEE (reference sequence). The CDR3 spans 17 residues. Together with reference TRBV5-5 and TRBJ1-1, the CDR3 gives the full variable domain: DAGVTQSPTHLIKTRGQQVTLRCSPISGHKSVSWYQQVLGQGPQFIFQYYEKEERGRGNFPDRFSARQFPNYSSELNVNALLLGDSALYLCASSFVAGGFGNTEAFFGQGTRLTVV.

V gene TRBV6-5 combines with J gene TRBJ2-7; D perhaps matches TRBD2 (5 bases). Germline V gene lookup returns CDR1 MNHEY and CDR2 SVGAGI. V lost 2 bases and J 1 base, leaving 6 bases between the germline ends. The CDR3 is 13 residues long. The CDR3 coding sequence is TGTGCCAGCAGTTACACTAGATCCTACGAGCAGTACTTC. It is translated as CASSYTRSYEQYF.

The chain recombines TRBV19 with TRBJ2-1; no definite D call. CDR3 length: 13 residues. Germline assignment: CDR1 LNHDA and CDR2 SQIVND (reference sequence). V lost 1 base, J lost 7 bases, and 8 bases lay in between. In DNA, the CDR3 is TGTGCCAGTAGTATAGGGCCCTTGAATGAGCAGTTCTTC. Residues: CASSIGPLNEQFF.

The V and J genes are TRBV10-3 and TRBJ2-1; perhaps TRBD2 as D (6 bases). Trimming removed 3 bases at V and 10 bases at J, with 13 bases between. Germline-derived CDR1 and CDR2 are ENHRY and SYGVKD. The CDR3 runs 13 residues. In nucleotides, the CDR3 is TGTGCCATCAGTGACCTGCAGGCGGGAGAGCAGTTCTTC. It is translated as CAISDLQAGEQFF.